This TCR beta chain was observed in a study of blood T cells in healthy people across ages. Through a sample-barcoded 5' primer and a J-beta primer mix, a second PCR was run for roughly 6 to 11 cycles. In TCRdb, the 5' RACE reads were re-called with MiXCR into one record per CDR3 protein. This sample has over 750,000 distinct CDR3 sequences, with around a quarter found just once. The same data also went into a second study, on T cells of mothers and their children. That study adds: Researchers report slightly higher, though non-significant, overlap in related mother-child pairs than in unrelated pairs.

Sequences were obtained from blood. The origin of this receptor is a boy aged 5-17 years in good health.

In DNA form, the CDR3 reads TGTGCCAGCAAGAGAAGTGGGGGGGGAGAAAAACTGTTTTTT. Its translation is CASKRSGGGEKLFF. The rearrangement uses TRBV6-5 and TRBJ1-4, with D possibly matching TRBD1 (5 bases). The V end lost 7 bases, the J end lost 8 bases, and 17 bases lay between the germline ends. The length of the CDR3 is 14 residues. The germline CDR1 and CDR2 sequences are MNHEY and SVGAGI.